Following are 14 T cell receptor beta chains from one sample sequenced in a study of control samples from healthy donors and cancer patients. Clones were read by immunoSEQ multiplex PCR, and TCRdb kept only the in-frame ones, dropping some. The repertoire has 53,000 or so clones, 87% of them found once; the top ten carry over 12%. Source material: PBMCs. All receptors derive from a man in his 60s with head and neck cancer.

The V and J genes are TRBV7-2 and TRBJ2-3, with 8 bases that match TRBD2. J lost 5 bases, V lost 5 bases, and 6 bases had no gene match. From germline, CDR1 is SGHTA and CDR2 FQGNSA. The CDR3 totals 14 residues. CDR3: CASSPTGGGDTQYF. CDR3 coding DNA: TGTGCCAGCAGCCCCACGGGAGGGGGAGATACGCAGTATTTT.

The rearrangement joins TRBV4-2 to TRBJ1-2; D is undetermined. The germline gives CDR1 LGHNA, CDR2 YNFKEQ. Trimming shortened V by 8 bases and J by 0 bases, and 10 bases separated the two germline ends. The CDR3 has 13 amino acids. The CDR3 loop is CASGGVANYGYTF. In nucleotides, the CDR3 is TGTGCCAGCGGTGGGGTAGCTAACTATGGCTACACCTTC.

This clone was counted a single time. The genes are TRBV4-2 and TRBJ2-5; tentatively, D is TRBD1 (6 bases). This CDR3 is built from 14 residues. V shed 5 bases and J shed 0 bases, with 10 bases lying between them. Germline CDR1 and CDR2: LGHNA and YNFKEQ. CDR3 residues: CASSDQGNQETQYF. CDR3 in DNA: TGTGCCAGCAGCGACCAGGGGAACCAAGAGACCCAGTACTTC.

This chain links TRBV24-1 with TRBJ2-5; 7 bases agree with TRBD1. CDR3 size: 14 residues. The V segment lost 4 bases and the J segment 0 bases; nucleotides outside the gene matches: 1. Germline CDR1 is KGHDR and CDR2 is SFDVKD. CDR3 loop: CATSDRGYQETQYF. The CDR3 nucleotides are TGTGCCACCAGTGACAGGGGGTACCAAGAGACCCAGTACTTC.

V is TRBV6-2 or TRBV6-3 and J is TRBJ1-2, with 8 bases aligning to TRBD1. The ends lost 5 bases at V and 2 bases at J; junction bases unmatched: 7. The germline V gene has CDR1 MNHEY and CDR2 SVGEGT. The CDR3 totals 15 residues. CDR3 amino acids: CASSRMDRANYGYTF. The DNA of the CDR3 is TGTGCCAGCAGTCGAATGGACAGGGCGAACTATGGCTACACCTTC.

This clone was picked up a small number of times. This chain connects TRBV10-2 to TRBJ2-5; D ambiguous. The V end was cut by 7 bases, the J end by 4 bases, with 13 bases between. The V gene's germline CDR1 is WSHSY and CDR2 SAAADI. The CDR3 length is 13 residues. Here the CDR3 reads CASTYKVGETQYF. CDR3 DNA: TGCGCCAGCACTTACAAGGTGGGAGAGACCCAGTACTTC.

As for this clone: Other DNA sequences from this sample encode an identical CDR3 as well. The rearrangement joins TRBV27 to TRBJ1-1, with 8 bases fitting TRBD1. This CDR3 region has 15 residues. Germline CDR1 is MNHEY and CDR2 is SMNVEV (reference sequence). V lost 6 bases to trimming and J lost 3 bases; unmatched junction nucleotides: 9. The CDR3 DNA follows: TGTGCCAGCAGGACGCCGGGACAGGACTACACTGAAGCTTTCTTT. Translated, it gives CASRTPGQDYTEAFF.

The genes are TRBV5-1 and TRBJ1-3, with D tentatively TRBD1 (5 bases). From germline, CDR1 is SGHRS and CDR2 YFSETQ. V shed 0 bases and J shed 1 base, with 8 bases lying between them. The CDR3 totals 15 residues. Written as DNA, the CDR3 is TGCGCCAGCAGCTTGGATCAGGGTTCTGGAAACACCATATATTTT. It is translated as CASSLDQGSGNTIYF.

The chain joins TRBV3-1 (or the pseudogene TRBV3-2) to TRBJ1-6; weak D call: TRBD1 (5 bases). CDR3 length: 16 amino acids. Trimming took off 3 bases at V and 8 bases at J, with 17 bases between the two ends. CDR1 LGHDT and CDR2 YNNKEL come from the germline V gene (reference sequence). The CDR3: CASSHTVSGGYSPLHF. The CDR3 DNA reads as TGTGCCAGCAGCCACACGGTCTCGGGGGGTTATTCACCCCTCCACTTT.

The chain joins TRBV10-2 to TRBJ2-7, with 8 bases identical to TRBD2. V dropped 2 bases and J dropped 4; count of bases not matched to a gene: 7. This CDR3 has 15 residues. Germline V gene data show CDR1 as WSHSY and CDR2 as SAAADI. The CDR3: CASSENGGRRYEQYF. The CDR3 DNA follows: TGCGCCAGCAGTGAGAATGGCGGGAGGAGGTACGAGCAGTACTTC.

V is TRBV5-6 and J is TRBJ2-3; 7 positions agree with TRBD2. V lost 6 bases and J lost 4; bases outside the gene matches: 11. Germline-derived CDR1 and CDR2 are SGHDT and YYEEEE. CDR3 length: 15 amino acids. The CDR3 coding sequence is TGTGCCAGCACCCGGGCGGGAGTCTCGTCAGATACGCAGTATTTT. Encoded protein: CASTRAGVSSDTQYF.

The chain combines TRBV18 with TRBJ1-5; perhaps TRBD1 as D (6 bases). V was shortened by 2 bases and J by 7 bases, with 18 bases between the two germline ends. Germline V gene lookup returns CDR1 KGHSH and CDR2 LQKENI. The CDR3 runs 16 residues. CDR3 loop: CASSPRVQGRDQPQHF. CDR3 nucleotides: TGTGCCAGCTCACCAAGGGTCCAGGGGCGCGACCAGCCCCAGCATTTT.

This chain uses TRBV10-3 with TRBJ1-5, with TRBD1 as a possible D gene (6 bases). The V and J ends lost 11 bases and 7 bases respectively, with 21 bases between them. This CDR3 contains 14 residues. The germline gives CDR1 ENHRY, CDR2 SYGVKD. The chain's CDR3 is CASSLGTGTQPQHF. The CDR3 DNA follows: TGTGCCTCCAGCTTAGGAACAGGGACACAGCCCCAGCATTTT.

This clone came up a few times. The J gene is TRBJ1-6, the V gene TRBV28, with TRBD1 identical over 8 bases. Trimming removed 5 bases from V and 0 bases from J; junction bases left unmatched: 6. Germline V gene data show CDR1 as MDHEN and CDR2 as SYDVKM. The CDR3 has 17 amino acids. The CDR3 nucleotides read TGTGCCAGCAGTCCCTACAGGGGGAGCTCCTATAATTCACCCCTCCACTTT. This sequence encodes CASSPYRGSSYNSPLHF.